These 8 T cell receptor beta chains came from one sample sequenced in a study of brain T cells in children with intractable seizures. Time point denoted: blood from clinic visit 5 months post-surgery; TSC patient then seizure free. Using immunoSEQ multiplex PCR, the repertoire was profiled, and TCRdb retains in-frame clones only, with some absent. The sample records about 350,000 clones, 93% being singletons. The sequencing used peripheral blood, collected around 5 months after surgery. The origin of the receptors is a boy in the first two years of life with tuberous sclerosis and intractable seizures.

The CDR3 region is CASSLVRGATGELFF. The CDR3, as DNA: TGTGCCAGCAGCTTAGTCAGGGGAGCCACCGGGGAGCTGTTTTTT. This chain uses TRBV7-6 with TRBJ2-2, with a weak D call TRBD1 (6 bases). V was cut by 1 base and J by 4 bases, with 10 bases left in between. From germline, CDR1 is SGHVS and CDR2 FNYEAQ. CDR3 length: 15 amino acids.

V gene TRBV15 combines with J gene TRBJ1-2, with D unclear. The CDR3 is 15 amino acids. V lost 1 base, J lost 6 bases, and 15 bases lay in between. CDR1 is LNHNV, CDR2 YYDKDF, per germline (reference sequence). CDR3 residues: CATSRAAAGRDGYTF. The CDR3 nucleotides are TGTGCCACCAGCAGAGCTGCAGCCGGAAGGGATGGCTACACCTTC.

V gene TRBV15 combines with J gene TRBJ2-5, with D perhaps TRBD2 (6 bases). The CDR3 is 14 amino acids. V was cut by 5 bases and J by 5 bases, with 15 bases left in between. Per germline, CDR1 LNHNV and CDR2 YYDKDF (reference sequence). As DNA, the CDR3 is TGTGCCACCAGCCCCCGGGCTAGCGATGAGACCCAGTACTTC. Translating it yields CATSPRASDETQYF.

V and J are TRBV18 and TRBJ1-4, with 7 bases fitting TRBD1. The CDR3 runs 18 residues. Germline V gene lookup returns CDR1 KGHSH and CDR2 LQKENI. Germline trimming cut 2 bases from V and 2 bases from J; bases unmatched to any gene: 11. CDR3 in DNA: TGTGCCAGCTCACCATACCCGAGGGGGCTACGGACTAATGAAAAACTGTTTTTT. This translates into CASSPYPRGLRTNEKLFF.

V gene TRBV24-1 combines with J gene TRBJ2-1; D gene ambiguous. Between the trimmed V and J ends, which lost 0 bases and 8 bases, there was a span of 7 bases. The V gene's germline CDR1 is KGHDR and CDR2 SFDVKD. This CDR3 spans 13 amino acids. The CDR3 nucleotides are TGTGCCACCAGTGATTTGCGAAGGGATGAGCAGTTCTTC. This translates into CATSDLRRDEQFF.

In this sample, this clone turned up once. The J gene is TRBJ2-5, the V gene TRBV12-5; D is ambiguous. Germline values: CDR1 LGHNT, CDR2 FRNRAP. V lost 2 bases and J lost 2, with 12 bases in between. The CDR3 totals 15 residues. CDR3 DNA sequence: TGTGCTAGTGGTTTGTTTGGGCTGGTACAAGAGACCCAGTACTTC. It yields the protein CASGLFGLVQETQYF.

V gene TRBV27 combines with J gene TRBJ1-1; D is unclear. Trimming took off 3 bases at V and 2 bases at J, with 7 bases between the two ends. In germline, CDR1 is MNHEY, CDR2 SMNVEV (reference sequence). The CDR3 has 13 residues. In DNA, the CDR3 is TGTGCCAGCAGTTTTTTGGATAACACTGAAGCTTTCTTT. Translating gives CASSFLDNTEAFF.

This chain connects TRBV30 to TRBJ2-3, with 9 bases lining up with TRBD2. With 4 bases clipped from V and 6 bases from J, the junction kept 8 bases outside the gene matches. The CDR3 covers 14 residues. Germline V gene data show CDR1 as GTSNPN and CDR2 as SVGIG (reference sequence). In DNA, the CDR3 is TGTGCCTGGACCCCGGTGAGCGGGAGGGATACGCAGTATTTT. Translating gives CAWTPVSGRDTQYF.